This TCR beta chain emerged from a study of control samples from healthy donors and cancer patients. Sequencing was performed with immunoSEQ multiplex PCR; in TCRdb, only in-frame clones are kept and a portion is missing. This sample has about 44,000 clones; over 65% occur once, and the top ten carry 17%. This receptor was taken from a male donor with melanoma. What was sequenced was formalin-fixed, paraffin-embedded tissue.

The CDR3 sequence: CATSGRDQETQYF. The CDR3 coding sequence is TGTGCCACTAGCGGGAGGGACCAAGAGACCCAGTACTTC. The chain links TRBV10-3 to TRBJ2-5; TRBD2 agrees at 12 bases. Germline CDR1 ENHRY, CDR2 SYGVKD. The CDR3 length is 13 residues. The trim removed 10 bases at V and 0 bases at J, leaving 0 bases unmatched.